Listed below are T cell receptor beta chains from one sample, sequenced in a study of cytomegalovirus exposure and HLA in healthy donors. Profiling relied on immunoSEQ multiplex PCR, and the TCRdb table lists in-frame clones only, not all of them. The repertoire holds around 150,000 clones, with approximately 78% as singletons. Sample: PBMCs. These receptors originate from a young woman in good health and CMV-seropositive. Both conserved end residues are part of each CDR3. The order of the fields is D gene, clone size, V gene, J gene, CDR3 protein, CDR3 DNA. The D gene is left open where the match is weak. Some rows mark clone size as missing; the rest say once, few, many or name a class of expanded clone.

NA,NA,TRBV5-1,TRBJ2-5,CASSLDILTQETQYF,TGCGCCAGCAGCTTGGACATCTTAACGCAAGAGACCCAGTACTTC
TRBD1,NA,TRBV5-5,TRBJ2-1,CASSLTGVEEYNEQFF,TGTGCCAGCAGCTTGACAGGGGTAGAAGAATACAATGAGCAGTTCTTC
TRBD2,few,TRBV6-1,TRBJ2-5,CASTRAGGGETQYF,TGTGCCAGCACCCGAGCGGGGGGAGGGGAGACCCAGTACTTC
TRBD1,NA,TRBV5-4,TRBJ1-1,CASRTGPVTEAFF,TGTGCCAGCAGGACAGGGCCAGTGACTGAAGCTTTCTTT
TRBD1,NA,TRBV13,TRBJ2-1,CASSLYRGAFYNEQFF,TGTGCCAGCAGTTTATACAGGGGCGCTTTTTACAATGAGCAGTTCTTC
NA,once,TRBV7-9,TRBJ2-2,CASSETDRELFF,TGTGCCAGCAGCGAGACAGATAGGGAGCTGTTTTTT
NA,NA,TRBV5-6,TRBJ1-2,CASSFDRDYGYTF,TGTGCCAGCAGCTTTGACAGAGACTATGGCTACACCTTC
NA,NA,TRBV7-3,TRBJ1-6,CASSLIGGFTGSSYNSPLHF,TGTGCCAGCAGCTTAATCGGGGGGTTTACAGGGAGCTCCTATAATTCACCCCTCCACTTT
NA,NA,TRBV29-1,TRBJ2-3,CSVDPGSTDTQYF,TGCAGCGTTGACCCCGGGAGCACAGATACGCAGTATTTT
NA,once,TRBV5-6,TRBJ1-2,CASSLDRGFYGYTF,TGTGCCAGCAGCTTGGATAGGGGGTTTTATGGCTACACCTTC
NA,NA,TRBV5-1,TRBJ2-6,CASSSQDKISGANVLTF,TGCGCCAGCAGCTCTCAGGACAAGATTTCTGGGGCCAACGTCCTGACTTTC
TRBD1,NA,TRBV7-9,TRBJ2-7,CASSSDRGPYEQYF,TGTGCCAGCAGCTCGGACAGGGGGCCGTACGAGCAGTACTTC
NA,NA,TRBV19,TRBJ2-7,CASSPAHDIPYEQYF,TGTGCCAGTAGTCCCGCTCACGACATTCCCTACGAGCAGTACTTC
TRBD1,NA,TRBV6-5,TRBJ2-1,CASSYSEGGGQGKFF,TGTGCCAGCAGTTACTCGGAAGGGGGCGGACAGGGGAAGTTCTTC
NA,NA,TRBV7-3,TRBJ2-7,CASSLGFGGDRAYEQYF,TGTGCCAGCAGCTTAGGGTTTGGCGGGGACAGAGCCTACGAGCAGTACTTC
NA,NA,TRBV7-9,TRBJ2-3,CASSPQGDTQYF,TGTGCCAGCAGCCCGCAGGGGGATACGCAGTATTTT
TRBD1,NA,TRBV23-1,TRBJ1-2,CASRGDRDYGYTF,TGCGCCAGCCGAGGGGACAGGGACTATGGCTACACCTTC
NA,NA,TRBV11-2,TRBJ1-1,CASSSTIRRGSEAFF,TGTGCCAGCAGCTCAACCATAAGGCGGGGGTCTGAAGCTTTCTTT
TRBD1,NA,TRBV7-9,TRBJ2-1,CASSPYGTEYNEQFF,TGTGCCAGCAGCCCGTACGGGACAGAATACAATGAGCAGTTCTTC
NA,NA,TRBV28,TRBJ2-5,CASSSPGVTETQYF,TGTGCCAGCAGTTCACCGGGAGTTACGGAGACCCAGTACTTC
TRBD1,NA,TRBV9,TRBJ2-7,CASSPRGQGIGEQYF,TGTGCCAGCAGCCCTAGGGGACAGGGGATAGGAGAGCAGTACTTC
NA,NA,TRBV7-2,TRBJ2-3,CASSLEPYTSTDTQYF,TGTGCCAGCAGCTTAGAGCCCTATACGAGCACAGATACGCAGTATTTT
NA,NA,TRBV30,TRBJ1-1,CAFKRRGTEAFF,TGTGCCTTCAAACGGAGGGGCACTGAAGCTTTCTTT
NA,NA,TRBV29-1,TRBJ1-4,CSVEEAAVSELFF,TGCAGCGTTGAAGAGGCCGCGGTTTCGGAACTGTTTTTT
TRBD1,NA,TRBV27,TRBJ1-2,CASSPRTGGNYGYTF,TGCGCCAGCAGCCCTCGGACAGGGGGCAACTATGGCTACACCTTC
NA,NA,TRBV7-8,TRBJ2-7,CASSLGAGAFYEQYF,TGTGCCAGCAGCTTAGGGGCAGGGGCCTTCTACGAGCAGTACTTC
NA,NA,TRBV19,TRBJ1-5,CASSIVGGNQPQHF,TGTGCCAGTAGTATAGTTGGGGGGAATCAGCCCCAGCATTTT
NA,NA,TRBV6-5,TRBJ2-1,CASSLDPGSPNEQFF,TGTGCCAGCAGTCTCGATCCAGGGTCCCCAAATGAGCAGTTCTTC
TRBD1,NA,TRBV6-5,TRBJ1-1,CASSLTGVTTEAFF,TGTGCCAGCAGCCTGACAGGGGTGACCACTGAAGCTTTCTTT
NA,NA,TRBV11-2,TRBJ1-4,CASSFRQGTGEKLFF,TGTGCCAGCAGCTTTAGGCAGGGGACGGGCGAAAAACTGTTTTTT
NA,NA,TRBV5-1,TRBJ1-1,CASSLDWGDTEAFF,TGCGCCAGCAGCTTGGATTGGGGGGACACTGAAGCTTTCTTT
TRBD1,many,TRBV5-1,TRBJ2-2,CASSQPRTGVAGELFF,TGCGCCAGCAGCCAACCTAGGACAGGGGTCGCCGGGGAGCTGTTTTTT
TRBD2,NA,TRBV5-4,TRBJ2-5,CASSSYRGGVKETQYF,TGTGCCAGCAGCTCCTACCGGGGGGGCGTAAAAGAGACCCAGTACTTC